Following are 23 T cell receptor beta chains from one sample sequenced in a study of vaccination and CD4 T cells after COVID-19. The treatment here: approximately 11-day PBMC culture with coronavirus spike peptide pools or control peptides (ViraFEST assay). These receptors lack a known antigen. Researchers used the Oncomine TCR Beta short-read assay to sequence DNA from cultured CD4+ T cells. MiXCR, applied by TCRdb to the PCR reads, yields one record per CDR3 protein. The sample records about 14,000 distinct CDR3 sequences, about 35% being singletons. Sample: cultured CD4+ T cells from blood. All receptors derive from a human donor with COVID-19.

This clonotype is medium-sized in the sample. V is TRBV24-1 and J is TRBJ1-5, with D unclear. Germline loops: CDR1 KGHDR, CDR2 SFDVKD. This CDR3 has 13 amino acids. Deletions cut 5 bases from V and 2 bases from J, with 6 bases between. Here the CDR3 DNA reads TGTGCCACCAGTGCGTCAGGCAATCAGCCCCAGCATTTT. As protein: CATSASGNQPQHF.

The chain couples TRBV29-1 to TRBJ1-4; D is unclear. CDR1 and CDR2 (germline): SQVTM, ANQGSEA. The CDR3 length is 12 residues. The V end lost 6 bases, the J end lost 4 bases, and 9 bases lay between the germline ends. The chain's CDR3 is CSVGGGNEKLFF. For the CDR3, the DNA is TGCAGCGTGGGTGGTGGTAATGAAAAACTGTTTTTT. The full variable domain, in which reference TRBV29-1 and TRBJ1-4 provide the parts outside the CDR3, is SAVISQKPSRDICQRGTSLTIQCQVDSQVTMMFWYRQQPGQSLTLIATANQGSEATYESGFVIDKFPISRPNLTFSTLTVSNMSPEDSSIYLCSVGGGNEKLFFGSGTQLSVL.

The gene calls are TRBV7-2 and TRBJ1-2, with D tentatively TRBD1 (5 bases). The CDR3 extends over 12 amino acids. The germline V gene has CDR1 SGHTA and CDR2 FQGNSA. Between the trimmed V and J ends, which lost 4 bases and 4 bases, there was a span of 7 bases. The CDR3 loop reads CASSSDSYGYTF. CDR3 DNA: TGTGCCAGCAGCTCAGACAGCTATGGCTACACCTTC.

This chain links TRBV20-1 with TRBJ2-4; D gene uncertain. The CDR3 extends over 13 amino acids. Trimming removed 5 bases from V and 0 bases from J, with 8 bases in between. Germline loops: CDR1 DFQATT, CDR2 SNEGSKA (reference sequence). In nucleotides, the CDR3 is TGCAGTGCTCCGCTAGAAGCCAAAAACATTCAGTACTTC. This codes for CSAPLEAKNIQYF.

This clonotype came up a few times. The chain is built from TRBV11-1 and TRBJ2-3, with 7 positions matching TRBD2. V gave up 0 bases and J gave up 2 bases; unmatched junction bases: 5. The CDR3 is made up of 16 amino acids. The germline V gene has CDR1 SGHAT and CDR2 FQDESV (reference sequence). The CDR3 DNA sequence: TGTGCCAGCAGCTTAGCGGGGGGGTACCTCACAGATACGCAGTATTTT. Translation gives CASSLAGGYLTDTQYF.

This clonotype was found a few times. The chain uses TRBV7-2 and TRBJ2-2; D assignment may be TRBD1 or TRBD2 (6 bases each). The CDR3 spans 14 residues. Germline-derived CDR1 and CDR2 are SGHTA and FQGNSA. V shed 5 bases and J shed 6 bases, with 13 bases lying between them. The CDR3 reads CASSLGGLSGELFF. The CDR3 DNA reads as TGTGCCAGCAGCCTAGGGGGGCTCTCCGGGGAGCTGTTTTTT.

The CDR3 loop reads CASTPGGAGNTIYF. The CDR3 bases are TGTGCCAGCACCCCAGGGGGCGCGGGAAACACCATATATTTT. This rearrangement joins TRBV28 to TRBJ1-3; 8 nucleotides align to TRBD1. The CDR3 covers 14 residues. In germline, CDR1 is MDHEN, CDR2 SYDVKM. J gave up 4 bases and V 7 bases, and 6 bases lay outside the gene matches.

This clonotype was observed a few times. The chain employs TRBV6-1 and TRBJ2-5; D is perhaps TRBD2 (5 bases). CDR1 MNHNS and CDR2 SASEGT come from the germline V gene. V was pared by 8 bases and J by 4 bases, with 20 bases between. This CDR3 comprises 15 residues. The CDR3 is CASATLKGGGETQYF. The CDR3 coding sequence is TGTGCCAGCGCAACCCTGAAAGGAGGCGGAGAGACCCAGTACTTC.

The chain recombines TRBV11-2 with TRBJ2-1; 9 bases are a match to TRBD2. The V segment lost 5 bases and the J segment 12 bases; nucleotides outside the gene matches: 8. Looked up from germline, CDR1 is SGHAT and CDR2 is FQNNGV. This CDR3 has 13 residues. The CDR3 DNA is TGTGCCAGCAGCGCAGCGGGGGGATATCGGCAGTTCTTC. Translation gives CASSAAGGYRQFF.

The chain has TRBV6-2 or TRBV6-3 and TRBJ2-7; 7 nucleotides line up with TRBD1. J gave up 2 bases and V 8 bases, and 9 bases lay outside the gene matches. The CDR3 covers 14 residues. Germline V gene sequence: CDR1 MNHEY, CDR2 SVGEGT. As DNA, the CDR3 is TGTGCCAGCCATCGGACAGGTCATACCTACGAGCAGTACTTC. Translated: CASHRTGHTYEQYF.

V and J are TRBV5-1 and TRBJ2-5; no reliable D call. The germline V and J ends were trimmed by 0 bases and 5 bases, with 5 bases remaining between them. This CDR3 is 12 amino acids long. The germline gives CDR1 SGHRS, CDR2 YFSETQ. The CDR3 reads CASSLGMETQYF. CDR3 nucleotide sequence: TGCGCCAGCAGCTTGGGGATGGAGACCCAGTACTTC.

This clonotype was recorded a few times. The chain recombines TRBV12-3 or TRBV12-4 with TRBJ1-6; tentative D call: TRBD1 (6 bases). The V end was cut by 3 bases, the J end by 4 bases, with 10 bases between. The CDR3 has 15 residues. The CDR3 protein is CASSFLTGYNSPLHF. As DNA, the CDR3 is TGTGCCAGCAGTTTTTTGACAGGTTATAATTCACCCCTCCACTTT.

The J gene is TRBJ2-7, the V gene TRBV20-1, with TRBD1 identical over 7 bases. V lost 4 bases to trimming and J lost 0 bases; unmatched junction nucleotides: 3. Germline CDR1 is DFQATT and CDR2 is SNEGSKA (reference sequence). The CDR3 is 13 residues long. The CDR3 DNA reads TGCAGTGCTACCCGGGACAGCTCCTACGAGCAGTACTTC. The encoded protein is CSATRDSSYEQYF.

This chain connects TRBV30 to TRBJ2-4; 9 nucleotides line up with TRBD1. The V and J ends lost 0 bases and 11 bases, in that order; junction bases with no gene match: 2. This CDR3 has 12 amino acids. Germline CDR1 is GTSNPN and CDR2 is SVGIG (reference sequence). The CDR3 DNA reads TGTGCCTGGAGTGTATACAGGGGGCTTCAGTACTTC. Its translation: CAWSVYRGLQYF.

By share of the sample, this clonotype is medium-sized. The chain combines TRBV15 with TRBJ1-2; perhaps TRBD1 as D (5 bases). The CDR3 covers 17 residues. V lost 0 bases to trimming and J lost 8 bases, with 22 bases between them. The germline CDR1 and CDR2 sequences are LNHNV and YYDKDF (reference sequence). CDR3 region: CATSRDPTGVGIYGYTF. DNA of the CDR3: TGTGCCACCAGCAGAGATCCCACGGGGGTGGGGATCTACGGCTACACCTTC.

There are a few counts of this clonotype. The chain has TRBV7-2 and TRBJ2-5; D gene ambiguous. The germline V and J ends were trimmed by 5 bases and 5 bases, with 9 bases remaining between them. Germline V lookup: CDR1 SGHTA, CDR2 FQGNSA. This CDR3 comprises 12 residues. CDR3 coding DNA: TGTGCCAGCAGCCGGCCGAGGGAGACCCAGTACTTC. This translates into CASSRPRETQYF.

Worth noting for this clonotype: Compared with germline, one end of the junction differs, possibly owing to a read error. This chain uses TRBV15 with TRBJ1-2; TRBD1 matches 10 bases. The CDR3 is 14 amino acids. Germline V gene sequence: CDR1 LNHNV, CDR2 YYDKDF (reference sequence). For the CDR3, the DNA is TGTGTCACCAGAGGGACAGGGGAAGGGCATGGCTACACCTTC. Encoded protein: CVTRGTGEGHGYTF. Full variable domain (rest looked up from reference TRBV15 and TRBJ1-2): DAMVIQNPRYQVTQFGKPVTLSCSQTLNHNVMYWYQQKSSQAPKLLFHYYDKDFNNEADTPDNFQSRRPNTSFCFLDIRSPGLGDTAMYLCVTRGTGEGHGYTFGSGTRLTVV.

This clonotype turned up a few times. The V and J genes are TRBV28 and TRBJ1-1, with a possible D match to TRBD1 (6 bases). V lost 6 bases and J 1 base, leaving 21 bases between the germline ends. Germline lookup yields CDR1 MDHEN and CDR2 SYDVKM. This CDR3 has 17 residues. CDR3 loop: CASRPPARGGGNTEAFF. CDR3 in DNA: TGTGCCAGCAGACCTCCGGCTCGAGGGGGGGGGAACACTGAAGCTTTCTTT.

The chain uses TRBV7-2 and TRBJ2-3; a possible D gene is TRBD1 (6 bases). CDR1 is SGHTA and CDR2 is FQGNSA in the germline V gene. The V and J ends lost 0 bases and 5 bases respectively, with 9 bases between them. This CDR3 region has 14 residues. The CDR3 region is CASSLAGAIDTQYF. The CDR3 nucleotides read TGTGCCAGCAGCTTAGCGGGGGCGATAGATACGCAGTATTTT.

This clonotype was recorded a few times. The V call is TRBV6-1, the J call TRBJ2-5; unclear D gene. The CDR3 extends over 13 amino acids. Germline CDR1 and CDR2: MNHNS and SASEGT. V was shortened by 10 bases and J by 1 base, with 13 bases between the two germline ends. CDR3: CATSRPSQETQYF. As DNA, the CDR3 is TGTGCCACCTCGCGGCCCAGCCAAGAGACCCAGTACTTC.

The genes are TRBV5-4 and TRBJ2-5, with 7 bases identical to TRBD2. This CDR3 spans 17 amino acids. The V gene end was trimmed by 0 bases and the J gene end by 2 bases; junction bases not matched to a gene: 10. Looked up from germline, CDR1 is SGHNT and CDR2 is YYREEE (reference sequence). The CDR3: CASSLGGAAGRQETQYF. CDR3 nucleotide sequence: TGTGCCAGCAGCTTGGGAGGTGCAGCGGGGCGTCAAGAGACCCAGTACTTC.

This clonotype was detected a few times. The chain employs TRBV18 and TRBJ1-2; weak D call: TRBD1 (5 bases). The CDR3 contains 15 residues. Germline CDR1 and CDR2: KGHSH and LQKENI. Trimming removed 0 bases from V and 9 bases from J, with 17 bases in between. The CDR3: CASSPPEDRTGRYTF. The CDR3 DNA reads TGTGCCAGCTCACCACCCGAAGACAGAACCGGGCGCTACACCTTC.

CDR3 in DNA: TGTGCCACCAGTGATCGCAGGGGGCCCGGGGAGCTGTTTTTT. It codes for CATSDRRGPGELFF. V usage is TRBV24-1 and J usage is TRBJ2-2; 8 positions agree with TRBD1. Germline V gives CDR1 KGHDR, CDR2 SFDVKD. V dropped 3 bases and J dropped 6; count of bases not matched to a gene: 2. The CDR3 runs to 14 residues.